This TCR beta chain was retrieved from a study of cytomegalovirus exposure and HLA in healthy donors. This clone was found a few times. Its matching antigen is unknown. One junction end does not reproduce the germline sequence, and a read error may be involved. The CDR3 is 19 residues long. Germline assignment: CDR1 SEHNR and CDR2 FQNEAQ (reference sequence). Study outcomes and limitations: Donors belonging to an Asian-associated ancestry cluster reportedly showed fewer N-insertions in productive TCRs than the roughly 700-donor mean, according to what a later analysis found. Analysis was carried out at a later point, and it linked a missense DCLRE1C variant to TCR beta V- and J-gene trimming. Researchers reported that a few CMV-associated chains were confirmed in vitro as CMV antigen-specific.

The PCR used 60 Vbeta and 13 Jbeta primers. Method: immunoSEQ multiplex PCR; TCRdb's copy keeps in-frame clones and lacks some. The sample shows about 100,000 clones, approximately 75% of them seen only once. This clonotype was obtained from a woman aged 40 to 55 in good health and CMV-seronegative. Sequenced material: PBMCs. The chain combines TRBV7-9 with TRBJ2-3, with 9 bases lining up with TRBD2. CDR3 protein: CSSSLYFGVVAGGTDTQYF. The CDR3 DNA is TGTTCCAGCAGCTTATATTTTGGGGTGGTAGCGGGGGGCACAGATACGCAGTATTTT.